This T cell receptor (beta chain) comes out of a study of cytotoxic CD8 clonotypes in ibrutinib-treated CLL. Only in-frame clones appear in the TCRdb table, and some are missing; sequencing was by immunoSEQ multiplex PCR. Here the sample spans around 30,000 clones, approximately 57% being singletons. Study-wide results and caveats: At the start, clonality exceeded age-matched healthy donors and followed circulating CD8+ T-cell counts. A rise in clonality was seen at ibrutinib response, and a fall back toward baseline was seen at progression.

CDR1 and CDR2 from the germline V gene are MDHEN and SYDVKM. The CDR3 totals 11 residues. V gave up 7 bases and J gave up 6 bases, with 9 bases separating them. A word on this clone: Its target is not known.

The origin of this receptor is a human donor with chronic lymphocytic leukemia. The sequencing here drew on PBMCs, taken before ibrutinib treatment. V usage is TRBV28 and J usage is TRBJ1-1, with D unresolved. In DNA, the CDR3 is TGTGCCAGCACCTTCGGCGCTGAAGCTTTCTTT. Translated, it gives CASTFGAEAFF.